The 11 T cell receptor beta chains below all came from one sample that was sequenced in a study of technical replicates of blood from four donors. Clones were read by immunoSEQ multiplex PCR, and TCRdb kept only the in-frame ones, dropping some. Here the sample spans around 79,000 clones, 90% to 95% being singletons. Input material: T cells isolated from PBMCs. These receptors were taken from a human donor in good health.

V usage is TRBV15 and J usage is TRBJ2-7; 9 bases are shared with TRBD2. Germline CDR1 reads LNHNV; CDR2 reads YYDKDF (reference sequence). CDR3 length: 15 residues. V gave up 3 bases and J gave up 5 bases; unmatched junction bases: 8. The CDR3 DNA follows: TGTGCCACCAGCAGGGCGGGAGGGGGGCACCACGAGCAGTACTTC. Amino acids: CATSRAGGGHHEQYF.

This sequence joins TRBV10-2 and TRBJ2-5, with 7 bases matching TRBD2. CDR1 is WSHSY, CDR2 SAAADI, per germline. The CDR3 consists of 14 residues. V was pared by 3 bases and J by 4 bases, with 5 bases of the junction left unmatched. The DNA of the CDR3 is TGCGCCAGCAGTGACGGGGGGAAGCGAGAGACCCAGTACTTC. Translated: CASSDGGKRETQYF.

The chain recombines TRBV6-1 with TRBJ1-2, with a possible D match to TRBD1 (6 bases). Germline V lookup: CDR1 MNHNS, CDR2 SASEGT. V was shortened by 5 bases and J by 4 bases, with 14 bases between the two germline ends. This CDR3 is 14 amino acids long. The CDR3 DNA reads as TGTGCCAGCAGTCTAGGGGAACAGGGCTATGGCTACACCTTC. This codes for CASSLGEQGYGYTF.

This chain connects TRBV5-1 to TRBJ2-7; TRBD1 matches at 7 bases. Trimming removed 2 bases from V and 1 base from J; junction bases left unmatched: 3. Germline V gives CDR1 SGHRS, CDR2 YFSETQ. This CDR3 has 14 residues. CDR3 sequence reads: CASSFGTASYEQYF. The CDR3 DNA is TGCGCCAGCAGCTTCGGGACAGCTTCCTACGAGCAGTACTTC.

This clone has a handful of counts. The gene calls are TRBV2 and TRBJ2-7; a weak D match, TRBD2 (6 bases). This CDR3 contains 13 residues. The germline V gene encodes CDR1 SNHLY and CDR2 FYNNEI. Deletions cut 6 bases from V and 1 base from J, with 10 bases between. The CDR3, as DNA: TGTGCCAGCAGGCGACGGGGGTCCTACGAGCAGTACTTC. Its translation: CASRRRGSYEQYF.

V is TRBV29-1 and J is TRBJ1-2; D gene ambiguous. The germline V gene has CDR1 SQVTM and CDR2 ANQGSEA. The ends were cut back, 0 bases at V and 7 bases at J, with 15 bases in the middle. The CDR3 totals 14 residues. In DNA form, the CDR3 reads TGCAGCGTTGAAGATCCAGCCATCACAGCTGGCTACACCTTC. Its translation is CSVEDPAITAGYTF. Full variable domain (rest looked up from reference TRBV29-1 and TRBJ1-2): SAVISQKPSRDICQRGTSLTIQCQVDSQVTMMFWYRQQPGQSLTLIATANQGSEATYESGFVIDKFPISRPNLTFSTLTVSNMSPEDSSIYLCSVEDPAITAGYTFGSGTRLTVV.

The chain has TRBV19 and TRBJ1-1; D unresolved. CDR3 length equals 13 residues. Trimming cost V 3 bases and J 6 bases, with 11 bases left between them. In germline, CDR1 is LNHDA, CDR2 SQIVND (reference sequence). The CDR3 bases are TGTGCCAGTAGTATGGTCCGGGGTGCTGAAGCTTTCTTT. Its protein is CASSMVRGAEAFF.

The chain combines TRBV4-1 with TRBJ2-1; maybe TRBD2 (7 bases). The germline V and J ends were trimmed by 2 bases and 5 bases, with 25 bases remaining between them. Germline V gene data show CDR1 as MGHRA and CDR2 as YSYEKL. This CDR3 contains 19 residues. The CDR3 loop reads CASSQPAYMMGGQDNEQFF. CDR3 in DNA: TGCGCCAGCAGCCAACCAGCCTACATGATGGGGGGGCAAGACAATGAGCAGTTCTTC.

The chain's CDR3 is CASSLGERTGQETQYF. CDR3 in DNA: TGTGCCAGCAGCTTGGGGGAGAGGACGGGCCAAGAGACCCAGTACTTC. The chain couples TRBV5-8 to TRBJ2-5, with TRBD2 as a possible D gene (5 bases). Trimming took off 0 bases at V and 1 base at J, with 13 bases between the two ends. Germline-derived CDR1 and CDR2 are SGHTS and YDEGEE. The CDR3 totals 16 residues.

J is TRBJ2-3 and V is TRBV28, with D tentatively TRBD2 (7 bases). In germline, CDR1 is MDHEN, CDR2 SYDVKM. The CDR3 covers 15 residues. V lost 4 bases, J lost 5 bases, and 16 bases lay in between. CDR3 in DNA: TGTGCCAGCAGTTCCCATACTAGGGGGGGAGATACGCAGTATTTT. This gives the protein CASSSHTRGGDTQYF.

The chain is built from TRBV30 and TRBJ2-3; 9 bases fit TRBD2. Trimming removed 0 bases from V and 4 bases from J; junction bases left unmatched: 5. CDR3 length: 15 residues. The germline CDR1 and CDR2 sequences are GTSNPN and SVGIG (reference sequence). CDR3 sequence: CAWSVGGGASDTQYF. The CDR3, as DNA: TGTGCCTGGAGTGTAGGCGGGGGGGCATCAGATACGCAGTATTTT.